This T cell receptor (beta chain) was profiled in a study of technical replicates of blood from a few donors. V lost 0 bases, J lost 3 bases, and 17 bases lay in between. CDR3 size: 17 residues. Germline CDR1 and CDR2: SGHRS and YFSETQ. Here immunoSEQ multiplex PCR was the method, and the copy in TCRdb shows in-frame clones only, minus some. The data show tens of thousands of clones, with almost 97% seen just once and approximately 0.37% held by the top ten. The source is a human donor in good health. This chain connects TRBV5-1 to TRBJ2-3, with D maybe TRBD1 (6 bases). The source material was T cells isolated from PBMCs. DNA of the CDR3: TGCGCCAGCAGCTTGGCCGTCACTTTAGGGGGAACAGATACGCAGTATTTT. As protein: CASSLAVTLGGTDTQYF.